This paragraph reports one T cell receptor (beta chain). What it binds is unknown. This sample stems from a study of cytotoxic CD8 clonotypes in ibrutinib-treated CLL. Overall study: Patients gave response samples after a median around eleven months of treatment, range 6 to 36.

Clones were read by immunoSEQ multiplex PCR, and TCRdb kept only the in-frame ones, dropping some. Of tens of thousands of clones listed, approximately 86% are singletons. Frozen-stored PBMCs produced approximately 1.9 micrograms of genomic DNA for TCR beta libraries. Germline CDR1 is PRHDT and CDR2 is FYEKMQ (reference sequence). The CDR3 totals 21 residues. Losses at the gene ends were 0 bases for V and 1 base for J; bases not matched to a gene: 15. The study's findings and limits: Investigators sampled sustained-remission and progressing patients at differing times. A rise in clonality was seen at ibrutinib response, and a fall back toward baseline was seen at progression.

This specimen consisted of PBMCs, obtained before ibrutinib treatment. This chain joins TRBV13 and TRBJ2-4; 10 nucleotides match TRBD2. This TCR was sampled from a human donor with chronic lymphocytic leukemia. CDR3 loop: CASSLGLMEASGSGAKNIQYF. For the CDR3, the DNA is TGTGCCAGCAGCTTAGGCCTGATGGAGGCTAGCGGGAGTGGGGCCAAAAACATTCAGTACTTC.